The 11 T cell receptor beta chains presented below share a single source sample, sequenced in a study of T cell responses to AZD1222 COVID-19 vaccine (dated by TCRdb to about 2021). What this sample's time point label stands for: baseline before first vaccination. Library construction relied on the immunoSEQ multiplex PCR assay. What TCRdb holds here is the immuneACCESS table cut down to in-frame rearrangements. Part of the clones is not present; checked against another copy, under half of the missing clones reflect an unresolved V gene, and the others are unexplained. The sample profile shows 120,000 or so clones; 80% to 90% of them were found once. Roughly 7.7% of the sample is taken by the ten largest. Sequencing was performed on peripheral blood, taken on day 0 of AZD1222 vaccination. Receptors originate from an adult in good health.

The CDR3 coding sequence is TGTGCCAGCTCCAACCAACGAGGGGCCAACGTCCTGACTTTC. The encoded protein is CASSNQRGANVLTF. V usage is TRBV18 and J usage is TRBJ2-6; the D is unclear. V lost 6 bases and J lost 4, with 10 bases in between. The germline CDR1 and CDR2 sequences are KGHSH and LQKENI. The CDR3 covers 14 residues.

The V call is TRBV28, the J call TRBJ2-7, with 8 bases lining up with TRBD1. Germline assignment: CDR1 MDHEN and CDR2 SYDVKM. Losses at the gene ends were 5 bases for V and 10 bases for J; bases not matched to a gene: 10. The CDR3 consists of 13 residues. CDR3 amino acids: CASSTLDRGHQYF. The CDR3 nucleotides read TGTGCCAGCAGTACCCTCGACAGGGGCCATCAGTACTTC. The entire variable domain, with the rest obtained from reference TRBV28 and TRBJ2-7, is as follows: DVKVTQSSRYLVKRTGEKVFLECVQDMDHENMFWYRQDPGLGLRLIYFSYDVKMKEKGDIPEGYSVSREKKERFSLILESASTNQTSMYLCASSTLDRGHQYFGPGTRLTVT.

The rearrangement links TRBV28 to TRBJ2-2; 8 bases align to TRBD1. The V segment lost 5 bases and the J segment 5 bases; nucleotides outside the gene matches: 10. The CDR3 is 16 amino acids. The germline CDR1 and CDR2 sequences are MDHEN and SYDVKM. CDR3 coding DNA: TGTGCCAGCAGTACGCAGGGGGCATTGGGGACCGGGGAGCTGTTTTTT. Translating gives CASSTQGALGTGELFF.

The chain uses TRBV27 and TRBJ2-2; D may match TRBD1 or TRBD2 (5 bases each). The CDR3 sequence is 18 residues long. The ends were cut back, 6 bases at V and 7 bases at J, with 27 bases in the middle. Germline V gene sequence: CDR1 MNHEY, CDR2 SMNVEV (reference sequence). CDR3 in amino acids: CASRATGTGTGLGGELFF. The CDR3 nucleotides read TGTGCCAGCAGGGCCACCGGGACGGGAACAGGTCTGGGCGGGGAGCTGTTTTTT.

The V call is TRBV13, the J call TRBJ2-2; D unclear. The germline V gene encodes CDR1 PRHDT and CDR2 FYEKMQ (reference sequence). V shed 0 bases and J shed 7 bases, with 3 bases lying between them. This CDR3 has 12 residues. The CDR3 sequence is CASSLGVGELFF. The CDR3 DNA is TGTGCCAGCAGCTTAGGGGTCGGGGAGCTGTTTTTT.

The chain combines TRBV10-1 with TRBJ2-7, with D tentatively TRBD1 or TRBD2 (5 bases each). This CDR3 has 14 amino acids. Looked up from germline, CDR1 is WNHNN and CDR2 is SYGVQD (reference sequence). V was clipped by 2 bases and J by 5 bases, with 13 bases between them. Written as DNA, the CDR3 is TGCGCCAGCAGTGAGGGCGGGCTGGGACACGAGCAGTACTTC. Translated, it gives CASSEGGLGHEQYF.

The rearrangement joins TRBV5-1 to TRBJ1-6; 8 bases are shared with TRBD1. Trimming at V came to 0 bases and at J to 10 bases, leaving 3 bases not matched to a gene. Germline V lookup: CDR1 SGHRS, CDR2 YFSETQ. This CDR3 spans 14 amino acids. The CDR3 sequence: CASSLETGASPLHF. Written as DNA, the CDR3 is TGCGCCAGCAGCTTGGAGACAGGGGCATCACCCCTCCACTTT.

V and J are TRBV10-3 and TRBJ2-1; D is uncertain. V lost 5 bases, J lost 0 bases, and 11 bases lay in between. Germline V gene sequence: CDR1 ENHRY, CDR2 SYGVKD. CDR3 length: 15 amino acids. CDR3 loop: CAISSGGSSYNEQFF. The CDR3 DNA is TGTGCCATCAGTTCGGGCGGAAGCTCCTACAATGAGCAGTTCTTC.

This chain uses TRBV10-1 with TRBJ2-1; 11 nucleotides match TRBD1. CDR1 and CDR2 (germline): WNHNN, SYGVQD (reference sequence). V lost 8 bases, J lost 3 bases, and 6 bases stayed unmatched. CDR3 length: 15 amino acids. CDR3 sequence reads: CASQPGQGGYNEQFF. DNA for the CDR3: TGCGCCAGCCAACCGGGACAGGGGGGCTACAATGAGCAGTTCTTC.

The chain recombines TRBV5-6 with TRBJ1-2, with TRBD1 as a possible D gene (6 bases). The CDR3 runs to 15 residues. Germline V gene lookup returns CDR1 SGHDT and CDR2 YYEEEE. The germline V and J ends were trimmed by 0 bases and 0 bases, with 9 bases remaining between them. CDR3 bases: TGTGCCAGCAGCTTGGTTGGGGGCCCTAACTATGGCTACACCTTC. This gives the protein CASSLVGGPNYGYTF.

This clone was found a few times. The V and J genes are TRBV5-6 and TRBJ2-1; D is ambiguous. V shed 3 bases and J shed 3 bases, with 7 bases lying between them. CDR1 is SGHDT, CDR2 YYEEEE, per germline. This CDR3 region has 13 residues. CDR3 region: CASSSDNYNEQFF. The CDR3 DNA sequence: TGTGCCAGCAGCTCCGACAACTACAATGAGCAGTTCTTC. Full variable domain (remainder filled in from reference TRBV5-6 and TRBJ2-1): DAGVTQSPTHLIKTRGQQVTLRCSPKSGHDTVSWYQQALGQGPQFIFQYYEEEERQRGNFPDRFSGHQFPNYSSELNVNALLLGDSALYLCASSSDNYNEQFFGPGTRLTVL.